These T cell receptor beta chains were read from a single sample in a study of Graves' ophthalmopathy and Graves' hyperthyroidism. One entry per CDR3 protein results from TCRdb running MiXCR on the multiplex PCR reads. This table holds about 590,000 distinct CDR3 sequences, about 35% found once. Sequences were obtained from peripheral blood or thyroid tissue (not recorded which). All receptors derive from an adult man with Graves' hyperthyroidism. Both conserved end residues are part of each CDR3. A D gene is named only where the DNA matches it firmly. Rows may omit the clone size; those that give it use once, few, many or a size class.

CDR3: CSGTGVYNEQFF; DNA: TGCAGCGGGACAGGGGTCTACAATGAGCAGTTCTTC; V: TRBV29-1; size: -; J: TRBJ2-1; D: TRBD1
CDR3: CASSLVPRGAGRDEQYF; DNA: TGTGCCAGCAGCTTAGTACCCAGAGGGGCGGGACGGGACGAGCAGTACTTC; V: TRBV7-6; size: many; J: TRBJ2-7; D: -
CDR3: CATSDVLQGSMETQYF; DNA: TGTGCCACCAGTGACGTCCTACAGGGGTCGATGGAGACCCAGTACTTC; V: TRBV24-1; size: many; J: TRBJ2-5; D: TRBD1
CDR3: CSVEGGATEAFF; DNA: TGCAGCGTTGAGGGGGGAGCGACTGAAGCTTTCTTT; V: TRBV29-1; size: many; J: TRBJ1-1; D: -
CDR3: CASSQVGRREREQYF; DNA: TGCGCCAGCAGCCAAGTAGGAAGAAGGGAACGCGAGCAGTACTTC; V: TRBV4-1; size: few; J: TRBJ2-7; D: -
CDR3: CASSFRDYTYEQYF; DNA: TGTGCCAGCAGTTTTCGGGACTATACCTACGAGCAGTACTTC; V: TRBV12-3/TRBV12-4; size: many; J: TRBJ2-7; D: TRBD2
CDR3: CASTTTGSQETQYF; DNA: TGTGCCAGTACGACGACAGGGTCTCAAGAGACCCAGTACTTC; V: TRBV19; size: many; J: TRBJ2-5; D: TRBD1
CDR3: CSAISLDRGAHEQYF; DNA: -; V: TRBV20-1; size: -; J: TRBJ2-7; D: -
CDR3: CASSVSGGDQPQHF; DNA: TGTGCCAGCAGCGTATCGGGGGGGGATCAGCCCCAGCATTTT; V: TRBV6-5; size: -; J: TRBJ1-5; D: -
CDR3: CAISEFRATNEKLFF; DNA: TGTGCCATCAGTGAATTCAGAGCAACTAATGAAAAACTGTTTTTT; V: TRBV6-5; size: few; J: TRBJ1-4; D: -
CDR3: CSARDRGQGDYEQYF; DNA: TGCAGTGCTAGAGATCGGGGACAGGGGGATTACGAGCAGTACTTC; V: TRBV20-1; size: many; J: TRBJ2-7; D: TRBD1
CDR3: CSVVPRGGRNTEAFF; DNA: TGCAGCGTCGTCCCCCGGGGGGGCCGGAACACTGAAGCTTTCTTT; V: TRBV29-1; size: many; J: TRBJ1-1; D: -
CDR3: CSAADRAKNIQYF; DNA: TGCAGCGCCGCCGACAGGGCCAAAAACATTCAGTACTTC; V: TRBV29-1; size: -; J: TRBJ2-4; D: -
CDR3: CASSSWTEGYTF; DNA: TGTGCCAGCAGTTCCTGGACAGAGGGCTACACCTTC; V: TRBV6-6; size: many; J: TRBJ1-2; D: -
CDR3: CASSFGTGGSGYTF; DNA: TGTGCCAGCAGTTTCGGGACAGGGGGCTCTGGCTACACCTTC; V: TRBV28; size: few; J: TRBJ1-2; D: TRBD1
CDR3: CASSFGAGGQETQYF; DNA: -; V: TRBV6-5; size: many; J: TRBJ2-5; D: -
CDR3: CPTGTLRETQYF; DNA: TGTCCCACCGGGACTTTAAGGGAGACCCAGTACTTC; V: TRBV2; size: -; J: TRBJ2-5; D: -
CDR3: CASSSQGLGNQPQHF; DNA: TGTGCCAGCAGTTCACAGGGATTGGGCAATCAGCCCCAGCATTTT; V: TRBV12-3/TRBV12-4; size: -; J: TRBJ1-5; D: -
CDR3: CASSLWTGSGANVLTF; DNA: TGTGCCAGCAGCTTATGGACAGGGTCTGGGGCCAACGTCCTGACTTTC; V: TRBV13; size: many; J: TRBJ2-6; D: TRBD1
CDR3: CATSDRTGGYGYTF; DNA: TGTGCCACCAGTGACCGGACAGGGGGATATGGCTACACCTTC; V: TRBV24-1; size: -; J: TRBJ1-2; D: TRBD1
CDR3: CASSMKRGTTDTQYF; DNA: TGTGCCAGTAGTATGAAGCGGGGGACTACAGATACGCAGTATTTT; V: TRBV19; size: few; J: TRBJ2-3; D: TRBD2
CDR3: CASSPRNRSYEQYF; DNA: TGTGCCAGCAGTCCCCGGAATCGAAGCTACGAGCAGTACTTC; V: TRBV5-4; size: few; J: TRBJ2-7; D: -